A selection of T cell receptor beta chains follows, all from one sample in a study of T cells after yellow fever vaccination. TCRdb recomputed calls from the 5' RACE reads with MiXCR, one row per CDR3 protein. In the table there are about 300,000 distinct CDR3 sequences, around 7.3% of which are singletons. The specimen comprised PBMCs, sampled approximately 47 days after the first yellow fever vaccination. The source of these receptors is a man younger than 35 who received the YFV17D yellow fever vaccine. Each CDR3 is given with its conserved first and last residue. D genes are given only for firm matches. Expanded clones get a size class; other rows say once, few or many, or leave the size out.

j_call,clone_size,v_call,d_call,cdr3_aa,cdr3_nt
TRBJ2-3,many,TRBV5-1,NA,CASSPSGSTDTQYF,TGCGCCAGCAGCCCCAGTGGAAGCACAGATACGCAGTATTTT
TRBJ2-1,many,TRBV29-1,TRBD2,CSVELAGLAVNEQFF,TGCAGCGTTGAATTGGCGGGGCTAGCGGTCAATGAGCAGTTCTTC
TRBJ2-7,many,TRBV12-5,NA,CASSNRVGNYEQYF,TGTGCTAGTTCCAACAGGGTGGGTAACTACGAGCAGTACTTC
TRBJ1-2,NA,TRBV5-6,TRBD1,CASSMTGDYGYTF,TGTGCCAGCAGCATGACAGGGGACTATGGCTACACCTTC
TRBJ2-3,many,TRBV18,NA,CASSPFSESTDTQYF,TGTGCCAGCTCACCATTTTCGGAGAGCACAGATACGCAGTATTTT
TRBJ2-5,NA,TRBV3-1,TRBD2,CASSQVVSGGETYGTQYF,TGTGCCAGCAGCCAAGTGGTTAGCGGGGGGGAAACCTATGGGACCCAGTACTTC
TRBJ1-4,NA,TRBV25-1,NA,CASSESAAGRNEKLFF,TGTGCCAGCAGTGAATCGGCGGCGGGTCGGAATGAAAAACTGTTTTTT
TRBJ1-4,NA,TRBV11-2,NA,CASSPRRWGDEKLFF,TGTGCCAGCAGCCCCCGGCGATGGGGGGATGAAAAACTGTTTTTT
TRBJ1-1,NA,TRBV5-6,TRBD1,CASSSTGWGNTEAFF,TGTGCCAGCAGCTCGACAGGGTGGGGGAACACTGAAGCTTTCTTT
TRBJ2-4,NA,TRBV5-4,TRBD1,CASSSGTGGGFIQYF,TGTGCCAGCAGCTCCGGGACAGGGGGCGGGTTCATTCAGTACTTC
TRBJ1-2,few,TRBV7-2,NA,CASSFKGYGYTF,TGTGCCAGCAGCTTTAAGGGGTATGGCTACACCTTC
TRBJ2-1,few,TRBV27,TRBD1,CASSPGTGAVVEQFF,TGTGCCAGCAGTCCCGGGACAGGGGCCGTTGTTGAGCAGTTCTTC
TRBJ1-1,NA,TRBV19,NA,CASSILGASTEAFF,TGTGCCAGTAGTATCCTCGGGGCCAGCACTGAAGCTTTCTTT
TRBJ2-3,many,TRBV20-1,TRBD1,CSASQWRTGRTDTQYF,TGCAGTGCTTCTCAATGGCGGACAGGGCGGACAGATACGCAGTATTTT
TRBJ1-3,few,TRBV19,NA,CASSFSNGVSGNTIYF,TGTGCCAGTAGTTTCTCTAACGGCGTTTCTGGAAACACCATATATTTT
TRBJ2-1,NA,TRBV6-1,NA,CASRRDGASYNEQFF,TGTGCCAGCAGAAGGGACGGGGCCTCCTACAATGAGCAGTTCTTC
TRBJ2-5,few,TRBV19,TRBD1,CASTARDRGETQYF,TGTGCCAGTACCGCCCGAGACAGGGGAGAGACCCAGTACTTC
TRBJ2-5,NA,TRBV6-1,TRBD2,CASEPGLAGGLSETQYF,TGTGCCAGCGAACCGGGACTAGCGGGGGGGCTTTCTGAGACCCAGTACTTC
TRBJ1-2,NA,TRBV20-1,TRBD1,CSAWDRGTSYTF,TGCAGTGCCTGGGACAGGGGAACGAGCTACACCTTC
TRBJ2-3,NA,TRBV5-4,TRBD2,CASSSPTSFTDTQYF,TGTGCCAGCAGCTCGCCGACTAGCTTCACAGATACGCAGTATTTT
TRBJ2-3,few,TRBV4-2,TRBD2,CASSQAGLAGGLGDTQYF,TGTGCCAGCAGCCAGGCTGGACTAGCGGGGGGCCTGGGAGATACGCAGTATTTT
TRBJ2-1,many,TRBV7-6,NA,CASSYTGYNEQFF,TGTGCCAGCAGCTACACAGGGTACAATGAGCAGTTCTTC
TRBJ1-1,NA,TRBV21-1,NA,CASRGLMNTEAFF,TGTGCCAGCAGGGGTTTGATGAACACTGAAGCTTTCTTT
TRBJ1-1,NA,TRBV7-3,NA,CASSPAPYTEAFF,TGTGCCAGCAGCCCGGCCCCATATACTGAAGCTTTCTTT
TRBJ2-2,NA,TRBV7-9,NA,CASSSRQGTGELFF,TGTGCCAGCAGCTCCCGTCAGGGAACCGGGGAGCTGTTTTTT
TRBJ2-2,NA,TRBV5-1,NA,CASSLEPRGGTGELFF,TGCGCCAGCAGCTTGGAACCCAGGGGTGGCACCGGGGAGCTGTTTTTT
TRBJ1-5,few,TRBV7-2,NA,CASSFSHPGLGQPQHF,TGTGCCAGCAGCTTCAGTCATCCAGGGCTAGGTCAGCCCCAGCATTTT
TRBJ1-2,NA,TRBV19,TRBD1,CASSNVAGQGANYGYTF,TGTGCCAGTAGTAACGTCGCGGGACAGGGGGCTAACTATGGCTACACCTTC
TRBJ2-5,many,TRBV2,NA,CASSDGAAGTQYF,TGTGCCAGCAGTGACGGGGCGGCGGGGACCCAGTACTTC
TRBJ2-7,NA,TRBV12-3/TRBV12-4,NA,CASRPGPGPYEQYF,TGTGCCAGCAGACCGGGACCTGGGCCCTACGAGCAGTACTTC
TRBJ2-5,few,TRBV5-1,NA,CASSLSAGSLQETQYF,TGCGCCAGCAGCTTGTCGGCAGGGTCCCTCCAAGAGACCCAGTACTTC
TRBJ2-7,few,TRBV19,TRBD1,CASSVSGTGGYEQYF,TGTGCCAGTAGTGTATCCGGGACAGGGGGCTACGAGCAGTACTTC
TRBJ1-2,many,TRBV7-8,NA,CASSPGGGGYTF,TGTGCCAGCAGCCCTGGCGGAGGAGGCTACACCTTC
TRBJ2-2,few,TRBV6-5,NA,CASSYLDGRGMNTGELFF,TGTGCCAGCAGTTACCTGGACGGACGGGGAATGAACACCGGGGAGCTGTTTTTT
TRBJ1-1,many,TRBV7-9,NA,CASSLRQDTEAFF,TGTGCCAGCAGCCTACGTCAAGACACTGAAGCTTTCTTT
TRBJ1-3,NA,TRBV5-1,NA,CASGEGVTGNTIYF,TGCGCCAGCGGGGAAGGGGTGACTGGAAACACCATATATTTT
TRBJ1-1,many,TRBV20-1,NA,CSARDVDPMNTEAFF,TGCAGTGCTAGAGATGTGGACCCCATGAACACTGAAGCTTTCTTT
TRBJ2-1,few,TRBV5-4,TRBD1,CASGQGGGAYNEQFF,TGTGCCAGCGGACAGGGGGGCGGGGCCTACAATGAGCAGTTCTTC
TRBJ2-7,NA,TRBV29-1,NA,CSVGQGSGRREQYF,TGCAGCGTAGGACAGGGGAGCGGGAGACGCGAGCAGTACTTC
TRBJ2-1,few,TRBV10-3,NA,CAISESASVGSYNEQFF,TGTGCCATCAGTGAGTCGGCTAGCGTAGGCTCCTACAATGAGCAGTTCTTC
TRBJ2-3,NA,TRBV28,NA,CASSLWGRPDTQYF,TGTGCCAGCAGTTTATGGGGTAGGCCAGATACGCAGTATTTT